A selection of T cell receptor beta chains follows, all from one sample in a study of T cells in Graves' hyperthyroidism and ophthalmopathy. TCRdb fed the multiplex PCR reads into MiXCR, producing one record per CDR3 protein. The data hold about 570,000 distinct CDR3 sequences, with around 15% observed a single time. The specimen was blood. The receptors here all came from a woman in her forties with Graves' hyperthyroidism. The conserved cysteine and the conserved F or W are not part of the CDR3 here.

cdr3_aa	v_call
ACTGAGMNTEAF	TRBV30
ASSSDVNYGYT	TRBV7-9
ASSLWTGGAYNEQF	TRBV28
ALANTGTGVYEQY	TRBV30
ATRQGKHEQY	TRBV19
SARPGGEETQY	TRBV20-1
SAQNPGGASYEQY	TRBV20-1
ASSLASLNEQY	TRBV11-2
ASSPQYTEAF	TRBV5-5
ASSVGLLGQYNEQF	TRBV9
AGSLLCGRDTQY	TRBV7-2
ASSTGTAGNTIY	TRBV12-3/TRBV12-4
ASSLAASHTDTQY	TRBV5-1
ASSLTRDYEQY	TRBV5-1
ASSPGLAYNEQF	TRBV2
ASSLGLQGAMNTEAF	TRBV5-1
ASSPPAGEQF	TRBV18
ATSLGAAGEAF	TRBV15
ASLLGTLPYGYT	TRBV6-4
ASSDQGMYNSPLH	TRBV27
ASSPGQGPAFYEQY	TRBV19
ASSERGAGANVLT	TRBV6-1
ASRQGAIYNSPLH	TRBV2
ASSPPDGAQGYT	TRBV27
AVDTQY	TRBV28
ASSLGGTGMDTEAF	TRBV5-1
ASSKRTGGVYGYT	TRBV6-1
ASSLRSGVECY	TRBV28
ASSSTGDTGELF	TRBV28
ASSVSTSGQDTQY	TRBV9
ATSDPTGEGGEKLF	TRBV24-1
ASNDIPGQVEAF	TRBV6-1
ASSLSAGGRETQY	TRBV28
ASAGGRTEAF	TRBV5-1
ATSSRVYRNEQF	TRBV15
ASSESQKGRTDTQY	TRBV25-1
SARDPTGPEGGYT	TRBV20-1
ASSPGGGQETQY	TRBV7-8